The rows below give T cell receptor beta chains drawn from one sample of a study of blood T cell repertoires in COVID-19. Some clones are missing from TCRdb's copy, which holds only in-frame ones; the method was immunoSEQ multiplex PCR. Among about 80,000 clones listed, roughly 79% were seen once. The specimen was peripheral blood. Receptors were obtained from a human donor in a cohort sampled during active COVID-19. The CDR3 runs from the conserved cysteine through the conserved F or W. D genes are given only for firm matches. Clone sizes are given selectively: once, few, many, or a class where the clone is expanded.

J	D	size	V	DNA	CDR3
TRBJ1-2	TRBD1	-	TRBV14	TGTGCCAGCAGCAGACAGGGGCTAAACTATGGCTACACCTTC	CASSRQGLNYGYTF
TRBJ2-5	TRBD2	-	TRBV3-1/TRBV3-2	TGTGCCAGCAGCCAACTCCCGCTAGCGGGGGAGACCCAGTACTTC	CASSQLPLAGETQYF
TRBJ2-3	TRBD2	-	TRBV5-1	TGCGCCAGCAGCTTGGGACTAGCGGGGGGCACAGATACGCAGTATTTT	CASSLGLAGGTDTQYF
TRBJ1-1	-	-	TRBV7-8	TGTGCCAGCAGCTTATCTTCCGACGGGGGGCGGACTGAAGCTTTCTTT	CASSLSSDGGRTEAFF
TRBJ1-2	TRBD1	-	TRBV27	TGTGCCAGCAGTCAAGTCCAAACCGGGACCAAAGGGGGCTACTATGGCTACACCTTC	CASSQVQTGTKGGYYGYTF
TRBJ2-2	TRBD2	few	TRBV27	TGTGCCAGCAGCCGACTAGCGGGGCTCACCGGGGAGCTGTTTTTT	CASSRLAGLTGELFF
TRBJ2-1	-	-	TRBV3-1/TRBV3-2	TGTGCCAGCAGCCAAGAAATGGCTAGCGTGGATGAGCAGTTCTTC	CASSQEMASVDEQFF
TRBJ2-2	TRBD2	-	TRBV18	TGTGCCAGCTCACCACCGGCTAGCGGAAACACCGGGGAGCTGTTTTTT	CASSPPASGNTGELFF
TRBJ1-1	-	-	TRBV19	TGTGCCAGTAAGCCCGGCGGGTTTAGGAGCACTGAAGCTTTCTTT	CASKPGGFRSTEAFF
TRBJ1-1	-	-	TRBV19	TGTGCCAGTAGGAAAGGGGGTGTGAACACTGAAGCTTTCTTT	CASRKGGVNTEAFF
TRBJ2-3	-	-	TRBV7-6	TGTGCCAGCAGCAATTTTACGGGATCCATCACAGATACGCAGTATTTT	CASSNFTGSITDTQYF
TRBJ1-1	-	few	TRBV4-1	TGCGCCAGCAGCCTTCTCCACGATAGCAACACTGAAGCTTTCTTT	CASSLLHDSNTEAFF
TRBJ2-1	TRBD2	-	TRBV20-1	TGCAGTGCTAGTACTAGCGGGAGGGCCAATGAGCAGTTCTTC	CSASTSGRANEQFF
TRBJ2-7	TRBD1	-	TRBV24-1	TGTGCCACCGATCTGGACAGGATCTGCTACGAGCAGTACTTC	CATDLDRICYEQYF
TRBJ1-2	-	many	TRBV25-1	TGTGCCAGCAGTCCTAGGTCGGTGCTCTTCGGCTACACCTTC	CASSPRSVLFGYTF
TRBJ1-2	-	-	TRBV30	TGTGCCTGGATAAATACGCGGGAGGGGTATGGCTACACCTTC	CAWINTREGYGYTF
TRBJ2-3	TRBD1	few	TRBV24-1	TGTGCCACCAGTGATTACGGACAGGGGCCCGTAACAGATACGCAGTATTTT	CATSDYGQGPVTDTQYF
TRBJ2-4	TRBD1	few	TRBV27	TGTGCCAGCAGTTTGAGGGCAGGGGGCGCGTGGAACATTCAGTACTTC	CASSLRAGGAWNIQYF
TRBJ2-7	TRBD1	-	TRBV3-1/TRBV3-2	TGTGCCAGCAGCCGCCCGCGACAGGGGTATTGGGAGCAGTACTTC	CASSRPRQGYWEQYF
TRBJ2-1	-	-	TRBV27	TGTGCCAGCACCCATCATCCTCAGAATGAGCAGTTCTTC	CASTHHPQNEQFF
TRBJ2-2	TRBD2	few	TRBV9	TGTGCCAGCAGCGACGATACTAGCGGGGTTTTCGGGGAGCTGTTTTTT	CASSDDTSGVFGELFF
TRBJ1-4	-	-	TRBV7-8	TGTGCCAGCAGCTTATCCGCAACTAATGAAAAACTGTTTTTT	CASSLSATNEKLFF
TRBJ2-2	-	-	TRBV24-1	TGTGCCACCAGTGACCAGACATCCCCTCGGGGGGAGCTGTTTTTT	CATSDQTSPRGELFF
TRBJ2-7	-	-	TRBV4-1	TGCGCCAGCAGCCACGGGGGGACATACGAGCAGTACTTC	CASSHGGTYEQYF